What follows is one TCR beta chain and its context. The record originates from a study of CD8+CD57+ T cells in acquired aplastic anemia. In patients chosen for sequencing, flow cytometry had shown CD8+CD57+ cell expansion. The template for TCR beta VDJ and CDR3 sequence profiling was genomic DNA. MiXCR was run by TCRdb on the reads, yielding one entry per CDR3 protein. The profile shows some 170,000 distinct CDR3 sequences, 65% to 75% of them singletons. CDR3 length: 13 amino acids. Germline V gene data show CDR1 as LNHDA and CDR2 as SQIVND (reference sequence). V was cut by 3 bases and J by 4 bases, with 7 bases left in between.

The TCR was taken from a human donor with aplastic anemia. Material for sequencing was sorted CD4+, CD8+, or CD8+CD57+ T cells (not recorded which) from PBMCs. The chain carries TRBV19 and TRBJ2-1, with D possibly being TRBD2 (6 bases). The CDR3 sequence: CASSIRGYNEQFF. CDR3 nucleotide sequence: TGTGCCAGTAGTATCCGGGGGTACAATGAGCAGTTCTTC.